The T cell receptor (beta chain) under discussion was sequenced for a study of blood T cell repertoires in COVID-19. Turning to the study itself: Acute-phase and convalescent COVID-19 samples originated in the United States, Italy and Spain.

As handled by the study authors: The assay estimated nucleated cells by amplifying reference gene primers. TCRdb's copy holds only in-frame clones and misses some; the assay was immunoSEQ multiplex PCR. That table furnishes V, J and clone size, whereas the DNA furnished D and trimming. The sample records some 98,000 clones, less than 85% being singletons. Sequencing was performed on peripheral blood. The clonotype was recovered from a man in his sixties or seventies with active or convalescent COVID-19.

CDR3 coding DNA: TGTGCCAGCAGCGGGACTAGCTCTGCCGGGGAGCTGTTTTTT. Translating gives CASSGTSSAGELFF. The rearrangement joins TRBV6-2 or TRBV6-3 to TRBJ2-2; 9 nucleotides match TRBD2. CDR1 is MNHEY, CDR2 SVGEGT, per germline. The CDR3 contains 14 residues. With V trimmed by 6 bases and J by 6 bases, 5 bases remained unmatched.